This T cell receptor beta chain was found in a study of long-term antiretroviral therapy in people with HIV. Researchers ran immunoSEQ v3.0 at survey level. Assay used: immunoSEQ multiplex PCR; TCRdb lists only in-frame clones, some missing. The repertoire has 20,000 or so clones, 81% of them found once; the top ten carry 9% to 15%. This TCR was recovered from a middle-aged man with HIV. Sequenced material: unsorted PBMCs, taken 0.1 years before starting antiretroviral therapy.

CDR3 amino acids: CASSQDRGAGEQFF. As DNA, the CDR3 is TGCGCCAGCAGCCAAGACCGGGGGGCGGGTGAGCAGTTCTTC. V gene TRBV4-3 combines with J gene TRBJ2-1, with D maybe TRBD2 (7 bases). The CDR3 runs 14 residues. Trimming took 0 bases from V and 9 from J, leaving 12 bases between them. Germline loops: CDR1 LGHNA, CDR2 YSLEER.